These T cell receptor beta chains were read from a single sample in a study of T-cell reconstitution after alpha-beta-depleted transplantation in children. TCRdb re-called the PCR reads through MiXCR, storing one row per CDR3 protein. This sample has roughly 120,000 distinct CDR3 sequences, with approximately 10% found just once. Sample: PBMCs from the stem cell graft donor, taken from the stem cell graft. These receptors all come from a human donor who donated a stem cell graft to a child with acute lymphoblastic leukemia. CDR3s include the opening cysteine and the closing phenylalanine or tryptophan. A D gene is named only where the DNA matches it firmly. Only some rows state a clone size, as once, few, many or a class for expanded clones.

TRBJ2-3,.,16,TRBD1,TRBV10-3,CAISEGTGGPTDTQYF,TGTGCCATCAGTGAAGGGACAGGGGGTCCCACAGATACGCAGTATTTT
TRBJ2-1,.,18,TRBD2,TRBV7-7,CASSSGLAGGSSYNEQFF,TGTGCTAGCAGCTCCGGACTAGCGGGGGGAAGCTCCTACAATGAGCAGTTCTTC
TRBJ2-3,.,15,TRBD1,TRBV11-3,CASSPGQGATDTQYF,TGTGCCAGCAGCCCCGGACAGGGGGCAACAGATACGCAGTATTTT
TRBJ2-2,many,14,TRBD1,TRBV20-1,CSARRDSPAGELFF,TGCAGTGCTAGGAGGGACAGCCCGGCCGGGGAGCTGTTTTTT
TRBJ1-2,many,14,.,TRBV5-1,CASSSSGQNYGYTF,TGCGCCAGCAGCTCCTCCGGACAGAACTATGGCTACACCTTC
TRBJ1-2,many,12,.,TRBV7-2,CASSNRQYGYTF,TGTGCCAGCAGCAACCGACAGTATGGCTACACCTTC
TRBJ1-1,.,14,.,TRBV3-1,CASSQDWEANEAFF,TGTGCCAGCAGCCAAGATTGGGAGGCTAATGAAGCTTTCTTT
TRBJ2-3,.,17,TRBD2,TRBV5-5,CASSLAGRTSLPDTQYF,TGTGCCAGCAGCTTGGCCGGGCGGACTAGCCTCCCGGATACGCAGTATTTT
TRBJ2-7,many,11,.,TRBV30,CAWDNSYEQYF,TGTGCCTGGGACAACTCCTACGAGCAGTACTTC
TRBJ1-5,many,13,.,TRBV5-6,CASTFMGNQPQHF,TGTGCCAGCACCTTTATGGGGAATCAGCCCCAGCATTTT